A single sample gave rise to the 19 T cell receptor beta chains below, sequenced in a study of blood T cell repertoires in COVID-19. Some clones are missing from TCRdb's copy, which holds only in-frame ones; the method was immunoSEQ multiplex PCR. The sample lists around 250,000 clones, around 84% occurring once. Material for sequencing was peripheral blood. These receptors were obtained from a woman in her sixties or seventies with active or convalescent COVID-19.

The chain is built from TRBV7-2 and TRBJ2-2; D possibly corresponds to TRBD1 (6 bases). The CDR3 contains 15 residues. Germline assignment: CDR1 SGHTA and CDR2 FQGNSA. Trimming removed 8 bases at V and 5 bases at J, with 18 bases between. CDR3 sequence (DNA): TGTGCCAGCCGACACAGCAGGGGAGCAACCGGGGAGCTGTTTTTT. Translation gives CASRHSRGATGELFF.

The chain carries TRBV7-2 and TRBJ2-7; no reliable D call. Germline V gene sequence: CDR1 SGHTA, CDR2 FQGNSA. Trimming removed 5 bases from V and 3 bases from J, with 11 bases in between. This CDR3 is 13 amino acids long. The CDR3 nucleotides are TGTGCCAGCAGCCTACGAACGGTCTACGAGCAGTACTTC. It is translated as CASSLRTVYEQYF. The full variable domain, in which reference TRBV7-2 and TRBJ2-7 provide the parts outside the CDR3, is GAGVSQSPSNKVTEKGKDVELRCDPISGHTALYWYRQSLGQGLEFLIYFQGNSAPDKSGLPSDRFSAERTGGSVSTLTIQRTQQEDSAVYLCASSLRTVYEQYFGPGTRLTVT.

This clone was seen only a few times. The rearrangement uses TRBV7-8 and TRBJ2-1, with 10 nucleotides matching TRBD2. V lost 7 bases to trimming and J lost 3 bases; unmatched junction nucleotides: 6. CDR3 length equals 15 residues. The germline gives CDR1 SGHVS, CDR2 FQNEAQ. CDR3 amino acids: CASMGSGGIYNEQFF. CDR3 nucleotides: TGTGCCAGCATGGGTAGCGGGGGGATCTACAATGAGCAGTTCTTC.

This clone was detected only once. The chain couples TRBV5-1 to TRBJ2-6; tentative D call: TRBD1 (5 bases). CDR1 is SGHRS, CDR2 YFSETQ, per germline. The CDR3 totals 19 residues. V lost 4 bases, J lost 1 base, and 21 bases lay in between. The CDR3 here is CASSQGFFAAASGANVLTF. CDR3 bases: TGCGCCAGCAGCCAGGGTTTCTTTGCCGCGGCATCTGGGGCCAACGTCCTGACTTTC.

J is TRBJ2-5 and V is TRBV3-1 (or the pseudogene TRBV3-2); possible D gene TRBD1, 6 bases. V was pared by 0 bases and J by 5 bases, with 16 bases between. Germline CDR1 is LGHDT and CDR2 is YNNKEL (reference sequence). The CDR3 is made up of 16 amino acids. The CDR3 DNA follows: TGTGCCAGCAGCCAAGAGAAAGGCAGAAGGGGGGAGACCCAGTACTTC. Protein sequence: CASSQEKGRRGETQYF.

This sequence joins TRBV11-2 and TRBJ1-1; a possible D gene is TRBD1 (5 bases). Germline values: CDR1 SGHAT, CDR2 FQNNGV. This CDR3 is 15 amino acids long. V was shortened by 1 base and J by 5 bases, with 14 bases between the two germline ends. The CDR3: CASSLGDARGTEAFF. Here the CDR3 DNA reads TGTGCCAGCAGCTTAGGGGACGCCCGGGGGACTGAAGCTTTCTTT.

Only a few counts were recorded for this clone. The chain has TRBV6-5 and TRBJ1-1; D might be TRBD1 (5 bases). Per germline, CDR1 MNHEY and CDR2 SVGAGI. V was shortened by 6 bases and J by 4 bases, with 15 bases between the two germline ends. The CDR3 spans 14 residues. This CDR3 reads CASREKGRGTEAFF. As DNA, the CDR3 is TGTGCCAGCAGGGAGAAGGGAAGGGGCACTGAAGCTTTCTTT.

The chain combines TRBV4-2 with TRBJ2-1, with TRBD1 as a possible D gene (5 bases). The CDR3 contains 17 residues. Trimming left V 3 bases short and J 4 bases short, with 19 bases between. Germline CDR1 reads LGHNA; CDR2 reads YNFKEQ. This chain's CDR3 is CASSQPTASSRYNEQFF. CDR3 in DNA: TGTGCCAGCAGCCAGCCGACAGCTTCCTCCCGGTACAATGAGCAGTTCTTC.

For the CDR3, the DNA is TGTGCCAGCAGCCGCCAGGGAGGTTTTATGGGTCCGTCGGCGTCCACCTACGAGCAGTACTTC. Amino acid sequence: CASSRQGGFMGPSASTYEQYF. The chain couples TRBV6-2 or TRBV6-3 to TRBJ2-7, with D tentatively TRBD2 (6 bases). This CDR3 spans 21 amino acids. CDR1 and CDR2 from the germline V gene are MNHEY and SVGEGT. V dropped 6 bases and J dropped 2 bases, with 35 bases sitting between them.

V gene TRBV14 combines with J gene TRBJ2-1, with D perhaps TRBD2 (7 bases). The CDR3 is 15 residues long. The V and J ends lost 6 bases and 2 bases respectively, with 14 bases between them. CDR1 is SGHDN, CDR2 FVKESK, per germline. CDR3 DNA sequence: TGTGCCAGCAGTCTCGGGGGGCCGACCTACAATGAGCAGTTCTTC. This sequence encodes CASSLGGPTYNEQFF.

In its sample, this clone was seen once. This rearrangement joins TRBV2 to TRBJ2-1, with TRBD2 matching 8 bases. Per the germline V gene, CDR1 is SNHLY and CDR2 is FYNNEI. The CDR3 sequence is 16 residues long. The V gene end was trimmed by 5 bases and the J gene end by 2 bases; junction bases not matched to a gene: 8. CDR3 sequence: CASSPSSGGPYNEQFF. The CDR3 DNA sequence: TGTGCCAGCAGTCCCAGCAGCGGGGGCCCCTACAATGAGCAGTTCTTC.

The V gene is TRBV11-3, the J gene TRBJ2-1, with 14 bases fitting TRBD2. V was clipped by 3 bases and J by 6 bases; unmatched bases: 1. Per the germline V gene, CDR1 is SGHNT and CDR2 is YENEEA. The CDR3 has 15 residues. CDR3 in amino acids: CASSLTSGGGNEQFF. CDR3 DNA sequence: TGTGCCAGCAGCTTGACTAGCGGGGGGGGCAATGAGCAGTTCTTC.

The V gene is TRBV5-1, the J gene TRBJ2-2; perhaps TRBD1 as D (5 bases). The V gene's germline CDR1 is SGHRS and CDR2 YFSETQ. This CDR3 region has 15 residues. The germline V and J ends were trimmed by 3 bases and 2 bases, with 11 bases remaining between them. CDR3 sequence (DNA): TGCGCCAGCAGCTCGAGGACACCTAACACCGGGGAGCTGTTTTTT. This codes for CASSSRTPNTGELFF.

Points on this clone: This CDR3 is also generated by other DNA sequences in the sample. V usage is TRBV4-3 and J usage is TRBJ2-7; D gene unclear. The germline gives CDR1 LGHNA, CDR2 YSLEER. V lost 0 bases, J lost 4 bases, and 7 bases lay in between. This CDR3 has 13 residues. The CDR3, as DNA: TGCGCCAGCAGCCAAGATCGCGGATACGAGCAGTACTTC. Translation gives CASSQDRGYEQYF.

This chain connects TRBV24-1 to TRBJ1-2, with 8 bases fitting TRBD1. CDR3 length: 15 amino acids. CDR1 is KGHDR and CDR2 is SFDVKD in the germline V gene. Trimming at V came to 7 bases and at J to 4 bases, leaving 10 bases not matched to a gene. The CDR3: CATSTPGQEIYGYTF. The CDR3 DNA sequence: TGTGCCACCAGCACCCCGGGACAGGAGATCTATGGCTACACCTTC.

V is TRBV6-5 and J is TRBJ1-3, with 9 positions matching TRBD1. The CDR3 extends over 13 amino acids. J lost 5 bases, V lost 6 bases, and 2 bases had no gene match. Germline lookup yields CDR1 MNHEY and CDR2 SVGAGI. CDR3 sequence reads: CASSGQGRNTIYF. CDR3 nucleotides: TGTGCCAGCAGCGGACAGGGGAGAAACACCATATATTTT.

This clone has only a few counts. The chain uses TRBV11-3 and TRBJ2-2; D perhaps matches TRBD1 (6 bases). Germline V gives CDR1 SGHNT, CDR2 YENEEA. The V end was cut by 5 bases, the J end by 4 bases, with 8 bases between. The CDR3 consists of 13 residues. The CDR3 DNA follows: TGTGCCAGCAGCGCGGACAGCACCGGGGAGCTGTTTTTT. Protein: CASSADSTGELFF.

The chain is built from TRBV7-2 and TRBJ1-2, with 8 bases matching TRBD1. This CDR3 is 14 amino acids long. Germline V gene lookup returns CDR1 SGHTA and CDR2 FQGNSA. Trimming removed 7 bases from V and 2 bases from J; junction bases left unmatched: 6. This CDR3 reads CASIQGAENYGYTF. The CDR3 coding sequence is TGTGCCAGCATCCAGGGGGCGGAGAACTATGGCTACACCTTC.

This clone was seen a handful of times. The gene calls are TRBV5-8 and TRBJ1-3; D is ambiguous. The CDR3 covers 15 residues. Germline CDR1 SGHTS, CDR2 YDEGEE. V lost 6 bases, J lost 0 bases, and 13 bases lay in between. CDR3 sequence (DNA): TGTGCCAGCAACTTTGGGAGAAACTCTGGAAACACCATATATTTT. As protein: CASNFGRNSGNTIYF.